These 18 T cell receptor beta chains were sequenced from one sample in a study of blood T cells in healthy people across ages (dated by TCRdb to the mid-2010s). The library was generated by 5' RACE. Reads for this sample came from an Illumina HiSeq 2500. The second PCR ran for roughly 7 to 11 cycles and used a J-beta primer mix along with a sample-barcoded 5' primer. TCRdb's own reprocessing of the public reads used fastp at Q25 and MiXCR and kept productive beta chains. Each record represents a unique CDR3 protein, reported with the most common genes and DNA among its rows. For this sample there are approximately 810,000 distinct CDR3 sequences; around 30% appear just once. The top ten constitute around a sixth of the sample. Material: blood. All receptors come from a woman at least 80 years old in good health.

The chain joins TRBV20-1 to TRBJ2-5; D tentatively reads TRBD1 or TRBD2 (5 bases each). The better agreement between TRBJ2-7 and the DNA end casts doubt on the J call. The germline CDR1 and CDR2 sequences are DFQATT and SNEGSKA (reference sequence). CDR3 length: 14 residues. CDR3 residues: CSASDGTARYEQYF. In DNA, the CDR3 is TGCAGTGCTAGTGACGGGACCGCCCGCTACGAGCAGTACTTC.

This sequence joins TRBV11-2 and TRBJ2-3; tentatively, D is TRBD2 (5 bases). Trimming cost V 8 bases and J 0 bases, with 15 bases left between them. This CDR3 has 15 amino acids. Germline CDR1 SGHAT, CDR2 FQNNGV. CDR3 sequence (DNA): TGTGCCAGCCGTAGGCGGGCGACTAGCACAGATACGCAGTATTTT. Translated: CASRRRATSTDTQYF.

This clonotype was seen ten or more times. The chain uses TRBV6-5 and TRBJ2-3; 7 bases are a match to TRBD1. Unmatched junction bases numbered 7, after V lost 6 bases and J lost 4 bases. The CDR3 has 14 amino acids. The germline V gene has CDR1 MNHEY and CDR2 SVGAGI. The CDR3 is CASRDLQGADTQYF. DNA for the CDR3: TGTGCCAGCAGGGATCTGCAGGGGGCAGATACGCAGTATTTT.

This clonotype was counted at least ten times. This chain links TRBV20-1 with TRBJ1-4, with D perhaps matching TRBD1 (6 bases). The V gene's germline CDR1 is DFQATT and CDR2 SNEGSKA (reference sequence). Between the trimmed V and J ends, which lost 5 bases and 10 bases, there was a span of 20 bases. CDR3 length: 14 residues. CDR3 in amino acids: CSAPDRAGVGKLFF. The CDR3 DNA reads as TGCAGTGCTCCGGATAGGGCAGGGGTAGGAAAACTGTTTTTT.

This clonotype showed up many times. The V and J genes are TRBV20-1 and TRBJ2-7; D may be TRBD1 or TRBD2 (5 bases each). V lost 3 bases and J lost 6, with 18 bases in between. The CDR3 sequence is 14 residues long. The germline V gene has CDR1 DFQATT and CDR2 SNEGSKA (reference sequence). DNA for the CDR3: TGCAGTGCTAGGGAACCGGGACCCGAGGGCGAGCAGTACTTC. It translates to CSAREPGPEGEQYF.

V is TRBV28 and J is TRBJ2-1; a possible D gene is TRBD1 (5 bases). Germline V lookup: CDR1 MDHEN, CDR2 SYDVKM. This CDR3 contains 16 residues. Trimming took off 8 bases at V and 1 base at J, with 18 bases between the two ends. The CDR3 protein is CASGAGRFWSYNEQFF. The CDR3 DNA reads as TGTGCCAGCGGGGCAGGCAGATTTTGGTCCTACAATGAGCAGTTCTTC.

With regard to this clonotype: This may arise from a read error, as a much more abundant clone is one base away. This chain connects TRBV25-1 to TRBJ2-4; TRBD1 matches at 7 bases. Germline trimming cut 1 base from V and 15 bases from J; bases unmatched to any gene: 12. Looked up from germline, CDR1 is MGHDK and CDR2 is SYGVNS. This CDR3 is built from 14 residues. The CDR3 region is CASSESYRGETRYF. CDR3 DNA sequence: TGTGCCAGCAGTGAATCCTACAGGGGAGAGACCCGGTACTTC. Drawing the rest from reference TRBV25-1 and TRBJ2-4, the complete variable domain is EADIYQTPRYLVIGTGKKITLECSQTMGHDKMYWYQQDPGMELHLIHYSYGVNSTEKGDLSSESTVSRIRTEHFPLTLESARPSHTSQYLCASSESYRGETRYFGAGTRLSVL.

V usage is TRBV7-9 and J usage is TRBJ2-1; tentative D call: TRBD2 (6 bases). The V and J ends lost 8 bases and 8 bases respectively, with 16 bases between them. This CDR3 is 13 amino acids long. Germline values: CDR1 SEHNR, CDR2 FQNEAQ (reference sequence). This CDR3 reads CASWRVATDEQFF. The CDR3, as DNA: TGTGCCAGCTGGAGGGTAGCGACCGATGAGCAGTTCTTC.

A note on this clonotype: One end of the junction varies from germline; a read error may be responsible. CDR3 region: CASSFTLPGSGGTGAFF. Written as DNA, the CDR3 is TGTGCCAGCAGTTTTACCCTTCCGGGCTCAGGGGGGACTGGAGCTTTCTTT. The gene calls are TRBV7-2 and TRBJ1-1, with 7 positions matching TRBD1. The length of the CDR3 is 17 residues. The germline V gene has CDR1 SGHTA and CDR2 FQGNSA.

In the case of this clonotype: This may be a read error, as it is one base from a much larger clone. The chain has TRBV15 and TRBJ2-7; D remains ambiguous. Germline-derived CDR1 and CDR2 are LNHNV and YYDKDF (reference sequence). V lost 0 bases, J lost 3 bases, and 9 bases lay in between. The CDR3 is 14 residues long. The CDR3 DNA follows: TGTGCCACCAGCAGAGAGGGGTTAGGCTACGAGCAGTACTTC. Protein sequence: CATSREGLGYEQYF.

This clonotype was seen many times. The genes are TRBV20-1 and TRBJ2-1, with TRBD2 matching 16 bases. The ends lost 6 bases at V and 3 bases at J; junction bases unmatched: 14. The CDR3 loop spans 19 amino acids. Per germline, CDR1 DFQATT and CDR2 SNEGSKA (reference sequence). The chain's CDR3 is CSAPSTGTSGGAGYNEQFF. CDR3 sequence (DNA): TGCAGTGCCCCGTCGACCGGGACTAGCGGGGGGGCCGGCTACAATGAGCAGTTCTTC.

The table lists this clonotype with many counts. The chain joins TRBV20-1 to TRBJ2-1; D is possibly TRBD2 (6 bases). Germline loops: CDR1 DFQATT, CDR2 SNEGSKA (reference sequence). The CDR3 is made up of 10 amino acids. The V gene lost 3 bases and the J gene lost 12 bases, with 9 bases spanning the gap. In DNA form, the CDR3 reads TGCAGTGCTAGTCCCGGGGGGCAGTTCTTC. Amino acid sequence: CSASPGGQFF.

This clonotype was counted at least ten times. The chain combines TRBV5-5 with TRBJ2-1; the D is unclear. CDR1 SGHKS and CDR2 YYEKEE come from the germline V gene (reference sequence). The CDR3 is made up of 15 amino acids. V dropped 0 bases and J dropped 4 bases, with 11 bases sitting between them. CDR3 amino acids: CASSLGGSLYNEQFF. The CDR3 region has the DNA TGTGCCAGCAGCTTGGGTGGTTCGCTGTACAATGAGCAGTTCTTC.

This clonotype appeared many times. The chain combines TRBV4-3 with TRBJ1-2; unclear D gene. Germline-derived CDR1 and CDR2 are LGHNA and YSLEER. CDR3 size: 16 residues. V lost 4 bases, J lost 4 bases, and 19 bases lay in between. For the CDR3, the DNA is TGCGCCAGCAGCCGAGACCTTACCTCGCGGGGCTATGGCTACACCTTC. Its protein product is CASSRDLTSRGYGYTF.

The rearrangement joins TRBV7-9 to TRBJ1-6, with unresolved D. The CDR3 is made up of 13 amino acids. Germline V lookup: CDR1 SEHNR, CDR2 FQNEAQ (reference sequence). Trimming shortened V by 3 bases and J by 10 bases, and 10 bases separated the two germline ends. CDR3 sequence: CASSFDMNSPLHF. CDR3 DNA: TGTGCCAGCAGCTTTGACATGAACTCACCCCTCCACTTT.

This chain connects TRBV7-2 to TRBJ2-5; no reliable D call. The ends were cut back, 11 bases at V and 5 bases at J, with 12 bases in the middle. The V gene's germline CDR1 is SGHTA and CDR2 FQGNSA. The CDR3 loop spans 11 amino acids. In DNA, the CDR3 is TGTGCCGGCACTCCAACGGAGACCCAGTACTTC. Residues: CAGTPTETQYF.

The CDR3 here is CASSSPVPQAEQFF. In DNA form, the CDR3 reads TGTGCCAGCAGCTCACCAGTCCCTCAGGCAGAGCAGTTCTTC. V usage is TRBV3-1 and J usage is TRBJ2-1; D remains ambiguous. The CDR3 has 14 amino acids. The V and J ends lost 5 bases and 10 bases respectively, with 18 bases between them. Per germline, CDR1 LGHDT and CDR2 YNNKEL (reference sequence).

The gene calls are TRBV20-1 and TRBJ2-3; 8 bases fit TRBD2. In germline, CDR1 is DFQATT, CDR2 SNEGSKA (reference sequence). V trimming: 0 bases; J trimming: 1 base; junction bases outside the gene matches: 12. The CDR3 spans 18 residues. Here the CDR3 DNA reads TGCAGTGCTAGAGATGTGCAGCGGGAGATAGTGGGCACAGATACGCAGTATTTT. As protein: CSARDVQREIVGTDTQYF.